The 26 T cell receptor beta chains listed next were all sequenced from one sample in a study of Ad26.COV2.S vaccination and SARS-CoV-2 variants. Treatment noted: 15 to 20 received Ad26.COV2.S at low or high dose, single or two shots; 5 received placebo; per-sample allocation not given. Day 63 following the first vaccine or placebo injection was when the samples were taken. Here immunoSEQ multiplex PCR was the method, and the copy in TCRdb shows in-frame clones only, minus some. Of 400,000 to 450,000 clones listed, 80% to 95% are singletons. Sequences were derived from peripheral blood, sampled in a trial of Ad26.COV2.S vaccine versus placebo. The receptors stem from a person between 18 and 65 years old who received the Ad26.COV2.S COVID-19 vaccine or a placebo.

This chain joins TRBV23-1 and TRBJ1-2, with unresolved D. TRBV23-1 is an ORF, with its function uncertain. CDR3 length equals 16 residues. The V gene lost 0 bases and the J gene lost 4 bases, with 15 bases spanning the gap. The chain's CDR3 is CASSQSRNQWTYGYTF. In DNA form, the CDR3 reads TGCGCCAGCAGTCAATCGAGGAACCAGTGGACCTATGGCTACACCTTC.

The gene calls are TRBV28 and TRBJ2-5, with 7 bases lining up with TRBD1. Germline V gene data show CDR1 as MDHEN and CDR2 as SYDVKM. The CDR3 is 16 residues long. V trimming: 0 bases; J trimming: 2 bases; junction bases outside the gene matches: 6. The CDR3 region has the DNA TGTGCCAGCAGTTTATGGTTTGGGACAGATCAAGAGACCCAGTACTTC. This gives the protein CASSLWFGTDQETQYF.

The V gene is TRBV5-1, the J gene TRBJ2-3, with 12 bases identical to TRBD2. This CDR3 comprises 18 residues. Looked up from germline, CDR1 is SGHRS and CDR2 is YFSETQ. The junction had 7 bases not matched to a gene; V was cut back by 2 bases and J by 0 bases. CDR3 in DNA: TGCGCCAGCAGCTTCCCCGGGACTAGCGGGCCTAGCACAGATACGCAGTATTTT. Translation: CASSFPGTSGPSTDTQYF.

CDR3 bases: TGTGCCAGCTCACCATCGGAGGGCCCCCAGCATTTT. Translation gives CASSPSEGPQHF. The rearrangement links TRBV18 to TRBJ1-5, with D unresolved. This CDR3 comprises 12 residues. V was trimmed by 2 bases and J by 10 bases, leaving 9 bases between them. From germline, CDR1 is KGHSH and CDR2 LQKENI.

This chain links TRBV6-2 or TRBV6-3 with TRBJ1-4; D ambiguous. In germline, CDR1 is MNHEY, CDR2 SVGEGT. CDR3 length: 13 amino acids. V was cut by 4 bases and J by 4 bases, with 7 bases left in between. Here the CDR3 reads CASSSGNNEKLFF. CDR3 DNA sequence: TGTGCCAGCAGTTCCGGGAATAATGAAAAACTGTTTTTT.

This chain joins TRBV20-1 and TRBJ2-3; the match to TRBD2 covers 10 bases. CDR1 and CDR2 from the germline V gene are DFQATT and SNEGSKA (reference sequence). With 3 bases clipped from V and 0 bases from J, the junction kept 9 bases outside the gene matches. This CDR3 is built from 17 residues. In DNA, the CDR3 is TGCAGTGCTAGTCCTCTAGCGGGAGTCACTAGCACAGATACGCAGTATTTT. This translates into CSASPLAGVTSTDTQYF.

The chain joins TRBV4-1 to TRBJ2-1, with 11 bases matching TRBD2. The CDR3 covers 15 residues. Germline CDR1 MGHRA, CDR2 YSYEKL. The V gene end was trimmed by 4 bases and the J gene end by 3 bases; junction bases not matched to a gene: 2. CDR3 nucleotide sequence: TGCGCCAGCAGCCCGCTAGCGGGAGGCTACAATGAGCAGTTCTTC. It encodes CASSPLAGGYNEQFF.

With regard to this clone: Other DNA sequences in this specimen translate into the identical CDR3. This chain links TRBV24-1 with TRBJ2-3; D is unclear. Germline V gene sequence: CDR1 KGHDR, CDR2 SFDVKD. There are 13 residues in the CDR3. Trimming shortened V by 3 bases and J by 2 bases, and 5 bases separated the two germline ends. The CDR3 protein is CATSDPYTDTQYF. The CDR3 DNA follows: TGTGCCACCAGTGATCCCTACACAGATACGCAGTATTTT.

The chain uses TRBV25-1 and TRBJ2-2; TRBD2 matches at 8 bases. The trim removed 2 bases at V and 5 bases at J, leaving 1 base unmatched. CDR3 size: 14 residues. Germline lookup yields CDR1 MGHDK and CDR2 SYGVNS. As DNA, the CDR3 is TGTGCCAGCAGTGAAACGGGGGGGACCGGGGAGCTGTTTTTT. This codes for CASSETGGTGELFF. The full variable domain, its missing parts supplied by reference TRBV25-1 and TRBJ2-2, is EADIYQTPRYLVIGTGKKITLECSQTMGHDKMYWYQQDPGMELHLIHYSYGVNSTEKGDLSSESTVSRIRTEHFPLTLESARPSHTSQYLCASSETGGTGELFFGEGSRLTVL.

The chain couples TRBV5-1 to TRBJ1-6; 8 nucleotides line up with TRBD1. The CDR3 runs 14 residues. Germline CDR1 and CDR2: SGHRS and YFSETQ. V was pared by 0 bases and J by 9 bases, with 2 bases of the junction left unmatched. Here the CDR3 DNA reads TGCGCCAGCAGCTTGGGACAGGGGACTTCACCCCTCCACTTT. This translates into CASSLGQGTSPLHF.

This rearrangement joins TRBV28 to TRBJ2-5; TRBD2 might be the D (6 bases). CDR3 length: 19 amino acids. Germline-derived CDR1 and CDR2 are MDHEN and SYDVKM. V lost 3 bases to trimming and J lost 5 bases, with 28 bases between them. The CDR3 DNA sequence: TGTGCCAGCAGTTTCCCTCCATCTAGGCGGGAATCAAACGGGGAGACCCAGTACTTC. This encodes CASSFPPSRRESNGETQYF.

This clone showed up just once. The rearrangement joins TRBV5-1 to TRBJ2-5; D is perhaps TRBD1 (6 bases). The CDR3 extends over 12 amino acids. Trimming removed 5 bases from V and 7 bases from J, with 12 bases in between. The germline CDR1 and CDR2 sequences are SGHRS and YFSETQ. The CDR3 DNA reads as TGCGCCAGCAGGGCGACAGGTGCGACCCAGTACTTC. The encoded protein is CASRATGATQYF.

This clone came up once. The CDR3 is CASRRTRQGNLHEQYF. CDR3 sequence (DNA): TGCGCCAGCCGTAGGACGAGACAGGGTAATCTCCACGAGCAGTACTTC. The rearrangement joins TRBV5-1 to TRBJ2-7; the match to TRBD1 covers 7 bases. Germline V lookup: CDR1 SGHRS, CDR2 YFSETQ. V dropped 7 bases and J dropped 5; count of bases not matched to a gene: 18. The CDR3 loop spans 16 amino acids.

J is TRBJ2-1 and V is TRBV4-3; D is perhaps TRBD2 (6 bases). This CDR3 has 15 amino acids. Trimming shortened V by 1 base and J by 10 bases, and 17 bases separated the two germline ends. Germline CDR1 LGHNA, CDR2 YSLEER. The CDR3 reads CASSQGNREYREQFF. The CDR3 coding sequence is TGCGCCAGCAGCCAAGGTAATCGGGAGTACCGGGAGCAGTTCTTC.

The V call is TRBV7-9, the J call TRBJ1-5, with D possibly TRBD1 on 5 matching bases. V lost 4 bases, J lost 0 bases, and 7 bases lay in between. The germline V gene has CDR1 SEHNR and CDR2 FQNEAQ (reference sequence). The CDR3 totals 14 residues. The CDR3 reads CASSSGDSNQPQHF. DNA for the CDR3: TGTGCCAGCAGCTCGGGGGATAGCAATCAGCCCCAGCATTTT.

This chain uses TRBV28 with TRBJ2-7; 7 nucleotides align to TRBD2. The J segment lost 3 bases and the V segment lost 6 bases, leaving 20 bases of the junction unmatched. The length of the CDR3 is 18 residues. Germline CDR1 is MDHEN and CDR2 is SYDVKM. CDR3 loop: CASSLSSPGLVAFYEQYF. CDR3 DNA sequence: TGTGCCAGCAGCCTCAGTAGTCCCGGACTAGTGGCGTTCTACGAGCAGTACTTC. The whole variable domain, filled in from reference TRBV28 and TRBJ2-7, reads DVKVTQSSRYLVKRTGEKVFLECVQDMDHENMFWYRQDPGLGLRLIYFSYDVKMKEKGDIPEGYSVSREKKERFSLILESASTNQTSMYLCASSLSSPGLVAFYEQYFGPGTRLTVT.

Points on this clone: The same CDR3 is also encoded by other DNA sequences in this sample. In DNA form, the CDR3 reads TGTGCCAGCAGTGGCTCCTACGAGCAGTACTTC. This sequence encodes CASSGSYEQYF. The chain carries TRBV6-2 or TRBV6-3 and TRBJ2-7; no clear D. V shed 5 bases and J shed 0 bases, with 2 bases lying between them. The germline V gene has CDR1 MNHEY and CDR2 SVGEGT. There are 11 residues in the CDR3.

The V call is TRBV29-1, the J call TRBJ2-3; the D gene is possibly TRBD2 (6 bases). The CDR3 sequence is 13 residues long. Trimming shortened V by 7 bases and J by 4 bases, and 15 bases separated the two germline ends. Per the germline V gene, CDR1 is SQVTM and CDR2 is ANQGSEA. The CDR3 here is CSDRDWGADTQYF. CDR3 DNA: TGCAGCGACCGGGACTGGGGAGCAGATACGCAGTATTTT.

The J gene is TRBJ1-6, the V gene TRBV28, with TRBD1 as a possible D gene (5 bases). The V gene lost 2 bases and the J gene lost 0 bases, with 14 bases spanning the gap. Germline CDR1 MDHEN, CDR2 SYDVKM. The CDR3 extends over 18 amino acids. Here the CDR3 reads CASSLLGGPNSYNSPLHF. CDR3 sequence (DNA): TGTGCCAGCAGTTTACTCGGGGGACCTAACTCCTATAATTCACCCCTCCACTTT.

This clone appeared a single time. The gene calls are TRBV19 and TRBJ2-2; the match to TRBD1 covers 7 bases. Germline CDR1 LNHDA, CDR2 SQIVND (reference sequence). The CDR3 contains 15 residues. After removal of 7 bases from V and 0 bases from J, the junction contained 5 bases not matched to a gene. The CDR3 protein is CASKTGTANTGELFF. The CDR3 nucleotides read TGTGCCAGTAAGACCGGGACAGCGAACACCGGGGAGCTGTTTTTT.

The chain couples TRBV25-1 to TRBJ2-7, with a possible D match to TRBD1 (6 bases). The germline V and J ends were trimmed by 4 bases and 1 base, with 8 bases remaining between them. This CDR3 has 13 residues. Per the germline V gene, CDR1 is MGHDK and CDR2 is SYGVNS. CDR3 residues: CASSGQVSYEQYF. The CDR3 nucleotides read TGTGCCAGCAGTGGACAGGTTTCCTACGAGCAGTACTTC.

The J gene is TRBJ1-2, the V gene TRBV28; D is perhaps TRBD1 (5 bases). The length of the CDR3 is 12 residues. Germline assignment: CDR1 MDHEN and CDR2 SYDVKM. V was clipped by 6 bases and J by 7 bases, with 12 bases between them. The CDR3 nucleotides are TGTGCCAGCAGAGTCGGGGGGGTTGGCTACACCTTC. It is translated as CASRVGGVGYTF.

V gene TRBV27 combines with J gene TRBJ2-7, with 12 bases aligning to TRBD2. The germline V gene has CDR1 MNHEY and CDR2 SMNVEV (reference sequence). Trimming removed 5 bases from V and 7 bases from J; junction bases left unmatched: 6. The CDR3 spans 14 residues. CDR3 nucleotide sequence: TGTGCCAGCAGTAGGACTAGCGGGATTGGGGAGCAGTACTTC. Translated, it gives CASSRTSGIGEQYF.

This sequence joins TRBV28 and TRBJ2-1; 7 bases are shared with TRBD1. This CDR3 contains 15 residues. Germline V gene sequence: CDR1 MDHEN, CDR2 SYDVKM. V lost 2 bases to trimming and J lost 10 bases; unmatched junction nucleotides: 11. CDR3 in DNA: TGTGCCAGCAGTTTAGAACAGGGGAATAGCGTCGAGCAGTTCTTC. It encodes CASSLEQGNSVEQFF.

V and J are TRBV11-3 and TRBJ1-1; D gene unclear. From germline, CDR1 is SGHNT and CDR2 YENEEA. The CDR3 covers 13 residues. Trimming removed 3 bases at V and 5 bases at J, with 10 bases between. CDR3 sequence: CASSFAGQTEAFF. The DNA for the CDR3 is TGTGCCAGCAGCTTTGCAGGTCAAACTGAAGCTTTCTTT. Together with reference TRBV11-3 and TRBJ1-1, the CDR3 gives the full variable domain: EAGVVQSPRYKIIEKKQPVAFWCNPISGHNTLYWYLQNLGQGPELLIRYENEEAVDDSQLPKDRFSAERLKGVDSTLKIQPAELGDSAVYLCASSFAGQTEAFFGQGTRLTVV.

The chain uses TRBV7-9 and TRBJ1-3; D remains unclear. The V and J ends lost 5 bases and 4 bases respectively, with 15 bases between them. Germline loops: CDR1 SEHNR, CDR2 FQNEAQ (reference sequence). This CDR3 contains 15 residues. The CDR3 loop reads CASSPPTSVGNTIYF. The CDR3 coding sequence is TGTGCCAGCAGCCCCCCGACAAGCGTAGGAAACACCATATATTTT.